This T cell receptor (beta chain) was sequenced in a study of regulatory T cells in long-lasting Graves disease. Library construction for TCR beta used iRepertoire HTBI primers and Arm-PCR of CDR3 regions. TCRdb re-called the multiplex PCR reads through MiXCR, storing one row per CDR3 protein. The sample comprises roughly 420,000 distinct CDR3 sequences, around 13% of which are singletons, and around a sixth rests with the top ten. Germline V gives CDR1 MNHEY, CDR2 SVGEGT. Trimming took 5 bases from V and 6 from J; bases not matched to a gene: 9. The CDR3 totals 15 residues. On this clonotype itself: A much bigger clone sits one base away, suggesting this may be a read error.

Documented time point: newly diagnosed GD, antithyroid drugs for less than 3 months. Preparation of the TCR library used RNA extracted from PBMCs. These data also featured in a second study, about T cells in Graves' hyperthyroidism and ophthalmopathy.

The sequenced sample was peripheral blood mononuclear cells (PBMCs), obtained at new diagnosis, from a patient treated with antithyroid drugs. The origin of this receptor is a woman aged 45-60 years with Graves disease. The V and J genes are TRBV6-2 or TRBV6-3 and TRBJ2-7; 11 nucleotides line up with TRBD2. The CDR3 bases are TGTGCCAGCAGTGAACCCGGACTAGCGGGCTGCGAGCAGTACTTC. Translation: CASSEPGLAGCEQYF.